These 11 T cell receptor beta chains were all obtained from the same sample, sequenced in a study of cytomegalovirus exposure and HLA in healthy donors (dated by TCRdb to 2016 to 2017). The method behind the library was the immunoSEQ multiplex PCR assay. For the multiplex PCR, a mixture combining 60 forward primers for TCR Vbeta segments and 13 reverse primers for TCR Jbeta segments was used. TCRdb re-hosts the immuneACCESS table, in-frame sequences only. Its copies lack some clones; in the studies checked, an unresolved V gene accounts for under half of them, and the cause for the rest is not known. In all, the sample holds about 150,000 clones, and about 82% of those were seen once. The ten top clones hold around 1.8% of the sample. Sample: PBMCs. Receptor source: a female donor in good health and CMV-seropositive.

The chain links TRBV28 to TRBJ2-7, with D possibly TRBD1 on 6 matching bases. The CDR3 contains 13 residues. Germline loops: CDR1 MDHEN, CDR2 SYDVKM. The ends were cut back, 5 bases at V and 3 bases at J, with 11 bases in the middle. Here the CDR3 reads CASSLQGYYEQYF. For the CDR3, the DNA is TGTGCCAGCAGTCTACAGGGCTACTACGAGCAGTACTTC.

V usage is TRBV9 and J usage is TRBJ2-5; D is unclear. The J call may be mistaken, given a closer DNA end match to TRBJ2-7. CDR3 length: 13 amino acids. CDR1 SGDLS and CDR2 YYNGEE come from the germline V gene. The CDR3 protein is CASSVGWGYEQYF. CDR3 sequence (DNA): TGTGCCAGCAGCGTAGGCTGGGGCTACGAGCAGTACTTC.

In its sample, this clone was seen once. The chain couples TRBV21-1 to TRBJ1-6; the table's D call of TRBD1 was not tested on the DNA. TRBV21-1 is termed a pseudogene. The CDR3 extends over 15 amino acids. DNA of the CDR3: TGTGCCAGCAGCGGGGGGACAGGTTATAATTCACCCCTCCACTTT. Protein sequence: CASSGGTGYNSPLHF.

The genes are TRBV21-1 and TRBJ1-4; the table's D call of TRBD1 was not tested on the DNA. TRBV21-1 is flagged as a pseudogene. The CDR3 is made up of 15 amino acids. CDR3 sequence reads: CASSNRGLTNEKLFF. As DNA, the CDR3 is TGTGCCAGCAGCAACAGGGGGCTGACTAATGAAAAACTGTTTTTT.

The CDR3 region has the DNA TGCGCCAGCAGCTTGCCGAAAGACAACACAGATACGCAGTATTTT. This sequence encodes CASSLPKDNTDTQYF. This chain uses TRBV5-1 with TRBJ2-3; D ambiguous. CDR1 is SGHRS, CDR2 YFSETQ, per germline. V was pared by 1 base and J by 2 bases, with 11 bases between. This CDR3 spans 15 amino acids.

The chain combines TRBV6-6 with TRBJ2-1; 9 bases agree with TRBD2. The CDR3 is 15 residues long. The germline V gene has CDR1 MNHNY and CDR2 SVGAGI (reference sequence). Unmatched junction bases numbered 11, after V lost 7 bases and J lost 7 bases. CDR3 sequence (DNA): TGTGCCAGCACGCCTTCGGGCGGGAGGGGGAATGAGCAGTTCTTC. It yields the protein CASTPSGGRGNEQFF.

The J gene is TRBJ2-1, the V gene TRBV5-1; 12 bases line up with TRBD2. CDR3 length equals 15 residues. After removal of 4 bases from V and 9 bases from J, the junction contained 8 bases not matched to a gene. The germline CDR1 and CDR2 sequences are SGHRS and YFSETQ. CDR3 region: CASSPTSGSRLEQFF. As DNA, the CDR3 is TGCGCCAGCAGCCCGACTAGCGGGAGTCGGCTTGAGCAGTTCTTC.

The chain couples TRBV30 to TRBJ2-1; TRBD2 matches at 8 bases. The V segment lost 7 bases and the J segment 2 bases; nucleotides outside the gene matches: 10. Per the germline V gene, CDR1 is GTSNPN and CDR2 is SVGIG (reference sequence). The CDR3 sequence is 15 residues long. In DNA form, the CDR3 reads TGTGCCTACTCGTCAAGCGGGGGTACCTACAATGAGCAGTTCTTC. Its translation is CAYSSSGGTYNEQFF.

CDR3 nucleotide sequence: TGTGCCAGCAGTGAGGATCAGGGGTCCACCAAAAACATTCAGTACTTC. Its translation is CASSEDQGSTKNIQYF. The chain carries TRBV25-1 and TRBJ2-4; the D gene is possibly TRBD1 (6 bases). CDR3 size: 16 residues. Per the germline V gene, CDR1 is MGHDK and CDR2 is SYGVNS. V lost 3 bases, J lost 2 bases, and 14 bases lay in between.

V is TRBV5-1 and J is TRBJ1-5, with TRBD1 identical over 10 bases. V gave up 1 base and J gave up 8 bases; unmatched junction bases: 15. The CDR3 is 18 residues long. The V gene's germline CDR1 is SGHRS and CDR2 YFSETQ. CDR3 protein: CASSLPNARGQGLKPQHF. The DNA of the CDR3 is TGCGCCAGCAGCTTGCCAAACGCCCGGGGACAGGGGTTAAAGCCCCAGCATTTT.

The chain recombines TRBV30 with TRBJ1-2, with TRBD1 identical over 8 bases. Germline V gives CDR1 GTSNPN, CDR2 SVGIG (reference sequence). V trimming: 1 base; J trimming: 2 bases; junction bases outside the gene matches: 3. CDR3 length equals 14 residues. CDR3 in amino acids: CAWSDRTGNYGYTF. DNA of the CDR3: TGTGCCTGGAGTGACAGGACAGGGAACTATGGCTACACCTTC.